A single T cell receptor (beta chain) is shown here with its context. This clone was seen only a few times. The target of this receptor is not known. Per-base qualities were not stored, and no clone one base away is much larger. Donors were healthy HIV-negative adults with no recently reported acute infections or vaccinations. Only Caucasian adults living in Nashville, Tennessee, USA were represented among the donors. CD4+ T cells were enriched by magnetic negative selection, after which naive cells were positively selected on CD45RA and the negative fraction was taken as the memory subset. Blood was collected by leukapheresis, and PBMCs were isolated by Ficoll-Histopaque density gradient centrifugation and then cryopreserved in liquid nitrogen vapor phase. Analytical flow cytometry was used to check the purity and quantity of each magnetically sorted T cell population. Each sorted fraction had its genomic DNA isolated and then quantified by UV absorbance on a Nanodrop 2000c.

Using the deep immunoSEQ assay, TCR CDR3 regions were amplified from genomic DNA by multiplex PCR. Genomic DNA extracted from each cell subset was distributed evenly over all wells of several immunoSEQ 96-well plates, and each plate served as one replicate. Each replicate PCR for sorted subsets received about 200 ng genomic DNA, equal to roughly 33,000 T cell genomes. The purified libraries were quantified using a Qubit 3.0 fluorometer, sized with a Bioanalyzer 2100, and then quantified again using the KAPA Library Quantification kit. Every immunoSEQ 96-well plate was sequenced on a separate single-read 150-cycle Illumina NextSeq 550 flow cell. For the original study's pipeline: Because the immunoSEQ output held only junctional sequences and lacked quality scores, the filtering could not match the filtering applied to full-length reads. Sequences were annotated with PyIR, a Python wrapper for IgBLAST v1.9, using IMGT germline references to assign V/J genes and CDR3. Reads with weak V/J assignments (E-value above 1e-6), missing CDR3, stop codons, out-of-frame junctions, or ambiguous translated residues were removed. V3J clonotypes were defined by identical inferred V gene, J gene, and CDR3 amino acid sequence. Percentage overlap between repertoires was calculated by dividing the number of shared unique clonotypes by the size of the smaller repertoire. Three approaches were used to assess repertoire richness: RTK rarefaction, the Chao1 estimator, and Recon v2.1 estimates of unobserved clonotypes. For all TCRbeta clonotypes obtained by the gDNA method from a handful of donors, generation probabilities were computed with OLGA. The source is immuneACCESS, and TCRdb retained only in-frame sequences with V and J called. Part of the clones is not carried over; for the studies checked, unresolved V genes explain less than half of this, and the remainder is unexplained. V, J and clone size are taken as reported in that table, and D and trimming were inferred from the DNA itself. The sample table lists around 2.5 million clones, 93% of them with a count of one. The ten largest clones represent roughly 0.36% of the sample.

V and J are truncated by 6 bases and 9 bases respectively, leaving an intervening sequence of 12 bases. CDR1 and CDR2, per the germline V gene (reference sequence), are LNHDA and SQIVND. Counted from cysteine to phenylalanine, this CDR3 has 12 amino acids. The entry retains the CDR3 DNA only, 36 bases that are in frame from base 1. This sample is part of a study of shared clonotypes between healthy human individuals (dated by TCRdb to the early 2020s). Some background on the complete study: The cohort included three men and a couple of women between 18 and 49 years of age. For each donor, CD4 naive and CD4 memory were each given three plates, CD8 naive was given two plates, and CD8 memory was given one plate. The study deeply sequenced blood TCR repertoires of five healthy adults to estimate repertoire size and the extent of clonotype sharing between individuals. Different laboratories and diverse techniques were used to prepare libraries and sequence TCR repertoires, to increase sequencing depth and limit assay-specific biases. Each donor's leukapheresis produced roughly between roughly 0.9 and 9 billion PBMCs. Here is what the overall study found, with its caveats: Higher generation probabilities were observed for clonotypes shared by all four sorted-subset donors than for non-shared clonotypes. Only blood was sampled, and tissue TCR repertoires likely differ from those in blood. When a few donors were compared, the shared fraction of clonotypes was 5% to 6.5% for naive CD4, roughly 3.3% for naive CD8, 2% to 2.5% for memory CD4, and less than 0.45% for memory CD8. Pairwise subsampling indicated that sequencing depth was expected to affect the degree of clonotype sharing among donors. Because the study included a small number of donors, the genetic and exposure-history diversity represented was limited. Rarefaction of sorted-subset datasets indicated incomplete sequencing despite the large sequencing depth. Naive subsets generally had larger estimated clonotype richness than memory subsets.

This TCR was sampled from a man between 18 and 29 years old in good health. Some clones in this sample may be carry-over from other donors' samples. The sample consisted of naive CD4+ T cells from PBMCs. According to the study, the label for this sample's cell subset or site signals: CD45RA+ positively selected. The chain uses TRBV19 and TRBJ2-1; tentative D gene TRBD2, with 6 bases matching. The CDR3 region has the sequence CASSGTGIEQFF. The nucleotide sequence reads TGTGCCAGTAGCGGGACTGGTATTGAGCAGTTCTTC.